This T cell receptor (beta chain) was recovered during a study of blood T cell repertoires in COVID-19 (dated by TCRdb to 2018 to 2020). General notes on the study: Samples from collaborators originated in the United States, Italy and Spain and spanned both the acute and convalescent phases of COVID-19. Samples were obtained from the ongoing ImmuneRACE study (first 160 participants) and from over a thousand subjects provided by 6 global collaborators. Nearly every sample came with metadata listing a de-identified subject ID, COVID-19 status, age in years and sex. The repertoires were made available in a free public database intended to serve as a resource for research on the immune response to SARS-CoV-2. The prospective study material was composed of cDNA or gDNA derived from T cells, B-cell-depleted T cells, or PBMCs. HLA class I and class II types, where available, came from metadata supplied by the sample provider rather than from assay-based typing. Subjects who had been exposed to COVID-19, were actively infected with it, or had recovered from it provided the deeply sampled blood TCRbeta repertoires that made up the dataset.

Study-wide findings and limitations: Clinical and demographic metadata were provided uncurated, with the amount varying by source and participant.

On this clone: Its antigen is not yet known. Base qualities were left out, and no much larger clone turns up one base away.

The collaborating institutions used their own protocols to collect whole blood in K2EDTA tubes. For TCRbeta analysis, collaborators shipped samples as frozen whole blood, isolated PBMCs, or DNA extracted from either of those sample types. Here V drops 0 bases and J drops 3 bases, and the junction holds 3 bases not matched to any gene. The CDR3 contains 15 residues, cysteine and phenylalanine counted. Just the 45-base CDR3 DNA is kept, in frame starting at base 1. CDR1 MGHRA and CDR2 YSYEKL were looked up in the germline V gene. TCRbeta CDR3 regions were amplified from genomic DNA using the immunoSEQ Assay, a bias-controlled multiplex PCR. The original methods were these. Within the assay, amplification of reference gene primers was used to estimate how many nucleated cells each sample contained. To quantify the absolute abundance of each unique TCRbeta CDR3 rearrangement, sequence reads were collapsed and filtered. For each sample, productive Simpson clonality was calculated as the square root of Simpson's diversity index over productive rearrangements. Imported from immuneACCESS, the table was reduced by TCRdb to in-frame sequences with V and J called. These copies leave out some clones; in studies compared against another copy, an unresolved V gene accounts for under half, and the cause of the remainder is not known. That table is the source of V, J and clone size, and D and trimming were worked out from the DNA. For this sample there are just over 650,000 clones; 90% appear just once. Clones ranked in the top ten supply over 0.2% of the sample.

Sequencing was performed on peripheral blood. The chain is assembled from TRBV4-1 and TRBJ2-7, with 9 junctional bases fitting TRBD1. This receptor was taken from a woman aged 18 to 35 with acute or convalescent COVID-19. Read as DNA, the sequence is TGCGCCAGCAGCCAAGATGGGACAGGGATCTACGAGCAGTACTTC. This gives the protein CASSQDGTGIYEQYF.